This T cell receptor (beta chain) stems from a study of cytomegalovirus exposure and HLA in healthy donors (dated by TCRdb to the late 2010s). In terms of the full investigation: An earlier analysis of 587 of the donors reported approximately 280 Gb of sequence data and roughly 120 million unique TCR beta sequences obtained from around 180 million T cells. An early release that covered about 600 HLA-typed donors contained around 330 gigabases of sequencing data and about 93 million unique TCR sequences. Of the 300 to 450 genotyped donors, approximately 80% were placed in the genetic ancestry cluster associated with self-reported Caucasian donors. The aim of the study was to test whether cataloging public T cell receptors could identify signatures of past pathogen exposure. The study profiled the T cell repertoires of 666 subjects by immunosequencing and related them to cytomegalovirus serostatus. Besides the first cohort of 500 to 700 subjects, a separate validation cohort made up of roughly 120 different subjects was used. To predict cytomegalovirus infection status, the study combined high-throughput TCR immunosequencing, statistical association of individual TCRs with disease status, and machine learning. To study patterns of TCR occurrence, a later analysis re-analyzed previously published TCR beta repertoires from 666 donors and added high-resolution HLA genotyping. Rather than using new phenotypic data, the later analysis identified candidate immune exposures from TCR beta sequences and from how often those sequences occurred across donors. An earlier analysis of some 500 of the donors applied high-throughput TCR beta sequencing to assess whether each TCR beta V gene segment acted as functional or pseudogenic. Alongside the repertoire data, information on donor age, sex, ethnicity and CMV serostatus was compiled. A later genetic analysis used genome-wide SNP genotypes for about 65% of the 666 donors, treating that subset as a discovery cohort. Every repertoire in the discovery cohort had been generated on one and the same sequencing platform. HLA typing covered class I and class II loci at four-digit resolution. Typing coverage differed by locus: A, B, C, DRB1 and DQB1 were typed in roughly 629-640 donors, DQA1 in approximately 520, DPA1 in some 570, and DPB1 in about 450. Five DR-DQ haplotypes were handled as single units for association and clustering, since linkage in the cohort was strong. Across approximately 420 genotyped donors of the cohort, an average of roughly 200,000 unique TCR beta nucleotide sequences per donor were sequenced, and 15% to 20% of those sequences were non-productive. The investigation overall reported the following: Because HLA typing was unavailable for some donors at each locus, only the typed subset was used in association tests. When HLA alleles, especially DR and DQ, strongly co-occurred, attributing TCR associations to individual alleles was difficult. A cluster of highly shared sequence variants was judged likely to represent a technical artifact of the sequencing pipeline. In a later analysis, several top co-occurrence clusters were reported to appear linked to parvovirus B19, influenza, CMV and Epstein-Barr virus. Some IMGT-functional V segments, including TRBV6-2 and TRBV6-3, could not be told apart with the 87-base-pair reads, so those segments were excluded. A later analysis found that HLA-associated TCR beta chains were more clonally expanded and had lower generation probabilities than equally common non-associated chains. According to a later analysis, TCR association rates differed among HLA loci, with DRB1 alleles showing the most associated TCRs and HLA-C alleles showing the fewest. In this cohort, only TCR beta chains were sequenced, and detectable features were limited by the absence of alpha or paired-chain data. In a later analysis, 16,951 TCR beta sequences were associated with specific HLA alleles at a false discovery rate of 0.05. Immune exposure information for the cohort was limited to CMV serostatus. V-gene and J-gene trimming of TCR beta chains was associated with a missense DCLRE1C variant in a later genetic analysis, and the association was replicated in an independent cohort. Because counts were too low, about 17 rarely observed V segments, including chromosome 9 orphons, were excluded from the earlier analysis of about 500 of the donors. A later genetic analysis reported fewer N-insertions in productive TCRs among donors in an Asian-associated ancestry cluster than the 666-donor mean. A total of around 150 TCR beta chains were listed by the study as associated with cytomegalovirus. Linkage disequilibrium might explain the correlated functional status among segregating V segments, but an unknown experimental factor could not be excluded. An earlier analysis of approximately 540 of the donors showed that most TCR beta V segments appeared in productive rearrangements either about 90% or about 30% of the time, which broadly matched IMGT annotations. The classifier was reported to diagnose cytomegalovirus status with high specificity and sensitivity in both the original and validation cohorts. A later analysis found that most CMV-associated TCR beta chains appeared HLA-restricted, with HLA associations seemingly driven largely by CMV exposure. A further reported finding was that TCR beta sequences accurately predicted the HLA-A and HLA-B alleles for most subjects in the first cohort. Most TCR sequences were observed very rarely across donors, whereas some public TCRs were present in many individuals. In vitro tests confirmed that a few of the cytomegalovirus-associated TCR beta chains recognize cytomegalovirus antigens. Roughly uniform sequencing depth across donors was assumed in presence/absence analyses, although this assumption may not hold. The authors suggested that the approach could potentially be generalized to other disease states and immunological phenotypes.

To prepare the library, the immunoSEQ multiplex PCR assay was applied. A mixture of 60 forward primers for TCR Vbeta segments and 13 reverse primers for TCR Jbeta segments was used in the multiplex PCR. Amplification of the CDR3 region of rearranged TCR beta genes was performed with a multiplex PCR assay on genomic DNA. The Illumina HiSeq System was used to sequence the amplified TCR beta libraries as 87-base-pair reads. The authors processed their data as follows. A later analysis tallied around 82 million unique TCR beta chains across the 600 to 700 repertoires, and approximately 11 million of those chains were shared by two or more donors. To remove PCR and sequencing errors, raw reads were error-corrected and collapsed into unique sequences using a nearest-neighbor algorithm that merged closely related sequences. V, D and J gene segments were assigned by aligning CDR3 sequences to IMGT reference sequences. For a sequence to be retained, a match of at least six nucleotides was required to both a V gene segment and a J gene segment. A rearrangement counted as productive if the CDR3 had no stop codons and remained in frame with V and J, and every other rearrangement counted as non-productive. CDR3 was defined by IMGT convention, running from the second conserved V-encoded cysteine to the conserved J-encoded phenylalanine. Sequences without an unambiguous match to a single V gene segment were excluded from the earlier analysis of almost 600 of the donors. In an earlier analysis of several hundred of the donors, V segments were called functional above 56.7% productive rearrangements and were called segregating when the between-donor standard deviation exceeded 5%. A statistical classification framework was developed to diagnose cytomegalovirus status using the catalog of TCR beta chain sequences. A later analysis assigned V and J genes by comparing TCR nucleotide sequences with IMGT/GENE-DB human TR gene sequences. A later analysis assigned CDR3 sequences and most-parsimonious VDJ recombination scenarios with the TCRdist pipeline. In a later analysis, every TCR beta chain was defined by the combination of its CDR3 amino acid sequence and its V-gene family, and reads without a unique V-gene family were dropped. To address suspected cross-contamination and a sequencing artifact, a later analysis removed approximately 600 highly shared, low-generation-probability nucleotide sequences. For each public chain, a later analysis derived a clonal expansion index from normalized ranks of inferred template counts within each repertoire. In a later analysis, generation probabilities were computed using a VDJ recombination model fitted to out-of-frame rearrangements, and the results were checked against IGoR. In a later analysis, hypergeometric tests were used to score TCR-TCR, TCR-HLA and TCR-CMV co-occurrence, with a repertoire-size bias correction applied to TCR pairs. To estimate false discovery rates, a later analysis permuted the HLA or CMV assignments 20 times. In a later analysis, co-occurring TCRs were grouped using DBSCAN, and TCRdist sequence similarity was added for clustering within HLA-allele-positive subsets. Repertoires with fewer than 30,000 or more than 120,000 public chains, plus five repertoires with anomalous nucleotide sharing, were excluded from co-occurrence clustering. TCRdb obtained this table from immuneACCESS and retained in-frame rearrangements with V and J assigned. These tables miss some clones; where compared with another copy, unresolved V genes account for less than half of the shortfall, and the remainder is unexplained. The DNA was the basis for D and trimming; V, J and clone size are from that table. Counted in this sample were 140,000 to 150,000 clones; about 80% of them appeared once. Of the sample, around 4.1% is held by the ten largest clones.

Worth noting for this clone: This receptor's antigen is unknown. Base qualities are not at hand, and no much larger clone is one base apart.

The V and J ends are trimmed by 5 bases and 3 bases, leaving 20 bases between them. CDR1 and CDR2 (SGHNT, YYREEE) derive from the germline V gene (reference sequence). The CDR3, from cysteine to phenylalanine, totals 16 residues. Here the CDR3 DNA is all that survives: 48 bases in frame from base 1. The cohort consisted of some 670 healthy bone marrow donors. At the time of sampling, every cohort member was nominally healthy, though immune exposures that went unrecorded were likely present. The donor was CMV seronegative and belonged to the group of roughly 330 seronegative cohort members. A peripheral blood sample was collected from each donor, and TCR beta sequencing was performed on peripheral blood mononuclear cells. Genomic DNA extraction from the blood cell samples was performed with the Qiagen DNeasy Blood Extraction Kit.

Sequencing was performed on PBMCs. This TCR came from a man in his forties in good health and CMV-seronegative. The chain links TRBV5-4 with TRBJ1-1, with TRBD1 as a weak D call on 6 bases. This receptor has the CDR3 CASRRSPGHSDTEAFF. DNA sequence: TGTGCCAGCAGACGTAGCCCGGGACACTCAGACACTGAAGCTTTCTTT.